A single sample is the source of the 20 T cell receptor beta chains below, sequenced in a study of T cells in Graves' hyperthyroidism and ophthalmopathy. TCR beta CDR3 region amplification was performed from RNA transcripts. HTBI primers drove first-round RT-PCR of the TCR CDR3. TCRdb itself ran the multiplex PCR reads through MiXCR, one entry per CDR3 protein. The sample shows 500,000 to 650,000 distinct CDR3 sequences, 20% of them seen only once. Input material: blood. The receptors were sampled from a man between 40 and 49 years old with Graves' ophthalmopathy.

The table lists this clonotype with many counts. CDR3 coding DNA: TGTGCCAGCAGCTCTTCGACGGATCCACGCCTATTCTACGAGCAGTACTTC. Translation gives CASSSSTDPRLFYEQYF. This chain connects TRBV11-2 to TRBJ2-7; D is unclear. V lost 4 bases, J lost 3 bases, and 22 bases lay in between. Per germline, CDR1 SGHAT and CDR2 FQNNGV. The CDR3 sequence is 17 residues long.

This rearrangement joins TRBV11-2 to TRBJ2-5; no definite D call. V dropped 6 bases and J dropped 1 base, with 12 bases sitting between them. The CDR3 is 14 residues long. The germline CDR1 and CDR2 sequences are SGHAT and FQNNGV. CDR3 nucleotide sequence: TGTGCCAGCAGTGAATACTCCCCCCAAGAGACCCAGTACTTC. It specifies CASSEYSPQETQYF.

The chain recombines TRBV19 with TRBJ1-2, with 9 positions matching TRBD1. V dropped 6 bases and J dropped 5; count of bases not matched to a gene: 10. Germline values: CDR1 LNHDA, CDR2 SQIVND (reference sequence). The length of the CDR3 is 15 residues. The CDR3 region has the DNA TGTGCCAGTAGCCCTTTTACGGGACAGGGATATGGCTACACCTTC. Its translation: CASSPFTGQGYGYTF.

The CDR3 here is CSARPRQGTWYEQYF. In DNA form, the CDR3 reads TGCAGTGCTAGGCCCAGACAGGGGACATGGTACGAGCAGTACTTC. This rearrangement joins TRBV20-1 to TRBJ2-7; TRBD1 matches at 8 bases. CDR1 is DFQATT, CDR2 SNEGSKA, per germline (reference sequence). The length of the CDR3 is 15 residues. V was clipped by 3 bases and J by 4 bases; unmatched bases: 11.

The chain combines TRBV4-2 with TRBJ2-7; 8 bases map to TRBD2. The germline gives CDR1 LGHNA, CDR2 YNFKEQ. Trimming cost V 5 bases and J 1 base; bases outside gene matches: 7. The CDR3 totals 15 residues. The CDR3 sequence is CASSRNGGESYEQYF. The CDR3 bases are TGTGCCAGCAGCAGAAACGGGGGGGAATCCTACGAGCAGTACTTC.

V and J are TRBV12-3 or TRBV12-4 and TRBJ1-2; possibly TRBD1 for D (5 bases). Trimming stripped 6 bases from V and 8 bases from J, with 16 bases between. The CDR3 length is 13 residues. The CDR3 DNA sequence: TGTGCCAGCAGCTCCTCGGACCGGGGCGGCTACACCTTC. Translating gives CASSSSDRGGYTF.

The J gene is TRBJ1-1, the V gene TRBV30; 8 nucleotides align to TRBD1. Germline lookup yields CDR1 GTSNPN and CDR2 SVGIG (reference sequence). The V and J ends lost 2 bases and 10 bases, in that order; junction bases with no gene match: 12. This CDR3 has 14 amino acids. CDR3 loop: CAWSPSGTGLSAFF. CDR3 DNA sequence: TGTGCCTGGAGTCCTTCCGGGACAGGTTTATCAGCTTTCTTT.

CDR3 amino acids: CASSFRTTGGETQYF. In DNA, the CDR3 is TGTGCCAGCAGCTTCCGGACTACTGGGGGGGAGACCCAGTACTTC. J is TRBJ2-5 and V is TRBV7-2; tentative D call: TRBD2 (6 bases). CDR1 is SGHTA, CDR2 FQGNSA, per germline. The V gene lost 3 bases and the J gene lost 5 bases, with 16 bases spanning the gap. This CDR3 contains 15 residues.

The chain combines TRBV20-1 with TRBJ2-3; no clear D gene. The V end lost 4 bases, the J end lost 1 base, and 6 bases lay between the germline ends. This CDR3 spans 12 amino acids. CDR1 is DFQATT, CDR2 SNEGSKA, per germline (reference sequence). The CDR3 is CSAILGTDTQYF. CDR3 coding DNA: TGCAGTGCTATTTTAGGCACAGATACGCAGTATTTT.

The chain combines TRBV28 with TRBJ2-3, with D unresolved. This CDR3 comprises 14 residues. V dropped 5 bases and J dropped 1 base, with 10 bases sitting between them. CDR1 is MDHEN, CDR2 SYDVKM, per germline. Here the CDR3 reads CASSDGFRTDTQYF. In nucleotides, the CDR3 is TGTGCCAGCAGTGACGGGTTTCGCACAGATACGCAGTATTTT.

This chain joins TRBV6-1 and TRBJ2-7; no reliable D call. Germline V gene lookup returns CDR1 MNHNS and CDR2 SASEGT. The length of the CDR3 is 11 residues. V lost 10 bases to trimming and J lost 3 bases, with 10 bases between them. The CDR3 is CATTAGYEQYF. The CDR3 DNA reads TGTGCCACCACCGCAGGCTACGAGCAGTACTTC.

V is TRBV9 and J is TRBJ2-7; TRBD1 or TRBD2 may be the D gene (5 bases each). The germline CDR1 and CDR2 sequences are SGDLS and YYNGEE. This CDR3 comprises 16 residues. V was clipped by 3 bases and J by 2 bases, with 18 bases between them. The CDR3 sequence is CASSGGPRGTPYEQYF. DNA for the CDR3: TGTGCCAGCAGCGGGGGTCCTCGAGGGACGCCCTACGAGCAGTACTTC.

The chain carries TRBV18 and TRBJ1-1; 10 bases line up with TRBD1. CDR1 KGHSH and CDR2 LQKENI come from the germline V gene. The CDR3 length is 15 residues. The ends lost 4 bases at V and 3 bases at J; junction bases unmatched: 5. The CDR3 loop is CASSRGQGVYTEAFF. Written as DNA, the CDR3 is TGTGCCAGCTCACGAGGACAGGGGGTGTACACTGAAGCTTTCTTT.

The chain combines TRBV4-2 with TRBJ2-7; 8 nucleotides align to TRBD1. The CDR3 extends over 12 amino acids. After removal of 6 bases from V and 7 bases from J, the junction contained 5 bases not matched to a gene. The germline gives CDR1 LGHNA, CDR2 YNFKEQ. CDR3 protein: CASSWTGREQYF. Written as DNA, the CDR3 is TGTGCCAGCAGTTGGACAGGGAGGGAGCAGTACTTC.

This chain links TRBV28 with TRBJ2-3, with D possibly matching TRBD2 (6 bases). The V gene's germline CDR1 is MDHEN and CDR2 SYDVKM. The CDR3 contains 16 residues. Deletions cut 4 bases from V and 3 bases from J, with 17 bases between. CDR3 protein: CASSSRGSTMTDTQYF. The CDR3 bases are TGTGCCAGCAGTTCACGGGGGAGCACGATGACAGATACGCAGTATTTT.

The chain employs TRBV10-3 and TRBJ1-2, with D unresolved. V lost 3 bases to trimming and J lost 3 bases, with 5 bases between them. This CDR3 spans 12 amino acids. Germline V lookup: CDR1 ENHRY, CDR2 SYGVKD. DNA for the CDR3: TGTGCCATCAGTGACAGTTACTATGGCTACACCTTC. It is translated as CAISDSYYGYTF.

The genes are TRBV4-1 and TRBJ2-2, with TRBD2 identical over 10 bases. Per the germline V gene, CDR1 is MGHRA and CDR2 is YSYEKL. V gave up 4 bases and J gave up 6 bases; unmatched junction bases: 11. CDR3 length: 17 amino acids. CDR3 sequence (DNA): TGCGCCAGCAGCCCCACGGAGCGGGGGGGCCTCTCCGGGGAGCTGTTTTTT. Its protein is CASSPTERGGLSGELFF.

The J gene is TRBJ2-7, the V gene TRBV30, with a tentative D call TRBD2 (6 bases). V lost 3 bases, J lost 3 bases, and 9 bases lay in between. This CDR3 is built from 12 residues. Per the germline V gene, CDR1 is GTSNPN and CDR2 is SVGIG (reference sequence). The CDR3 DNA reads as TGTGCCTGGAGGGGGGGAGTCTACGAGCAGTACTTC. Its protein product is CAWRGGVYEQYF.

This clonotype was seen a few times. This rearrangement joins TRBV7-9 to TRBJ2-5, with unresolved D. Germline V lookup: CDR1 SEHNR, CDR2 FQNEAQ (reference sequence). Between the trimmed V and J ends, which lost 0 bases and 0 bases, there was a span of 14 bases. This CDR3 has 17 residues. The CDR3 loop is CASSLAPRHLYQETQYF. The CDR3 DNA sequence: TGTGCCAGCAGCTTAGCCCCCCGACACCTGTACCAAGAGACCCAGTACTTC.

There are many counts of this clonotype. This sequence joins TRBV27 and TRBJ2-7; 12 bases match TRBD2. Germline lookup yields CDR1 MNHEY and CDR2 SMNVEV (reference sequence). The CDR3 loop spans 17 amino acids. The V gene end was trimmed by 3 bases and the J gene end by 4 bases; junction bases not matched to a gene: 10. The CDR3 DNA sequence: TGTGCCAGCAGTTTCAAAGGACTAGCGGGGAACTTGTACGAGCAGTACTTC. Protein sequence: CASSFKGLAGNLYEQYF.